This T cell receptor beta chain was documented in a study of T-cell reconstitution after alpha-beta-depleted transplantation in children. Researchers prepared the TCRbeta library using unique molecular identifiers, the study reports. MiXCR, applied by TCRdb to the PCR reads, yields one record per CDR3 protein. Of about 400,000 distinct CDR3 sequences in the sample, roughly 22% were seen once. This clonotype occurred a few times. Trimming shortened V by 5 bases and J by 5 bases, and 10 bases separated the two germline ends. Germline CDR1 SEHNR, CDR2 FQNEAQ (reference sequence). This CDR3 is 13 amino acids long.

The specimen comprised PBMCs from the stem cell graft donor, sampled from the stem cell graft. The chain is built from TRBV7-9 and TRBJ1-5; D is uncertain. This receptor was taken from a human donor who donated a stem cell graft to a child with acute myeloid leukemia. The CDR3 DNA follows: TGTGCCAGCAGCAGTAGCACACATCAGCCCCAGCATTTT. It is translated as CASSSSTHQPQHF.